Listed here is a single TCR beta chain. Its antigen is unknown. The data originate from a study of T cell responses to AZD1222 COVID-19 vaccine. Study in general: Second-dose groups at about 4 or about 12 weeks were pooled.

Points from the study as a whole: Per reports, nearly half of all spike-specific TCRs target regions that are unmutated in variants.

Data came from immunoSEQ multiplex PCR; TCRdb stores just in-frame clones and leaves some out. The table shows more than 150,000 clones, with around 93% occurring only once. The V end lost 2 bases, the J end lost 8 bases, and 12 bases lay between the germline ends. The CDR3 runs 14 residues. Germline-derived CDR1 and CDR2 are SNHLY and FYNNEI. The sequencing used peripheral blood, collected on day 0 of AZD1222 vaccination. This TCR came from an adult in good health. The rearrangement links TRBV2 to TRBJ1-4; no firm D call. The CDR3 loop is CASSESALGEKLFF. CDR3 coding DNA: TGTGCCAGCAGTGAATCGGCCCTTGGGGAAAAACTGTTTTTT.